The rows below give T cell receptor beta chains drawn from one sample of a study of Graves' ophthalmopathy and Graves' hyperthyroidism. TCRdb reprocessed the multiplex PCR reads via MiXCR and lists one record per CDR3 protein. Of 580,000 or so distinct CDR3 sequences listed, less than 40% are singletons. The sample consisted of peripheral blood or thyroid tissue (not recorded which). Receptors originate from an adult man with Graves' hyperthyroidism. The CDR3 runs from the conserved cysteine through the conserved F or W. Clone size, where shown, is once, few, many, or a class for clones that have expanded.

abundance: .; v_gene: TRBV10-3; CDR3aa: CAISDPRQMNTEAFF
abundance: .; v_gene: TRBV20-1; CDR3aa: CSAGGQGYYGYTF
abundance: .; v_gene: TRBV28; CDR3aa: CASSLSVGANTGELFF
abundance: .; v_gene: TRBV5-1; CDR3aa: CASSSGTGANQPQHF
abundance: .; v_gene: TRBV2; CDR3aa: CASSEAWVLAGATGDTQYF
abundance: few; v_gene: TRBV29-1; CDR3aa: CSVGAGITDTQYF
abundance: many; v_gene: TRBV12-3/TRBV12-4; CDR3aa: CASSQTGGQETQYF
abundance: many; v_gene: TRBV6-6; CDR3aa: CASMVRSQAFF
abundance: many; v_gene: TRBV6-5; CDR3aa: CASSWKGRESEQYF
abundance: many; v_gene: TRBV7-9; CDR3aa: CASSASGRAYEQYF
abundance: .; v_gene: TRBV7-8; CDR3aa: CASSLGFGGRGETQYF
abundance: .; v_gene: TRBV10-3; CDR3aa: CAISDRVEKLFF
abundance: .; v_gene: TRBV29-1; CDR3aa: CSVEERVSGANVLTF
abundance: many; v_gene: TRBV12-3/TRBV12-4; CDR3aa: CASSRSGGWNTEAFF
abundance: many; v_gene: TRBV24-1; CDR3aa: CATSPPLHF
abundance: many; v_gene: TRBV6-1; CDR3aa: CASSELPRRGDSPLHF
abundance: few; v_gene: TRBV29-1; CDR3aa: CSAGDRGDYEQYF
abundance: many; v_gene: TRBV10-3; CDR3aa: CAISRDGYGYTF
abundance: .; v_gene: TRBV7-9; CDR3aa: CASSPQGVGQETQYF
abundance: many; v_gene: TRBV5-1; CDR3aa: CASSLEGQRNEKLFF
abundance: .; v_gene: TRBV7-9; CDR3aa: CASSLRGQGFYEQYF
abundance: .; v_gene: TRBV29-1; CDR3aa: CSVETGGQISYEQYF
abundance: many; v_gene: TRBV5-1; CDR3aa: CASSLGIGGGNQPQHF
abundance: .; v_gene: TRBV2; CDR3aa: CASSARNEQYF
abundance: .; v_gene: TRBV25-1; CDR3aa: CASLVRQGAGYTF
abundance: .; v_gene: TRBV10-3; CDR3aa: CASSSLLAGGPGNTQYF
abundance: many; v_gene: TRBV24-1; CDR3aa: CATSDSPGPRDGYTF
abundance: many; v_gene: TRBV9; CDR3aa: CASSAGWDSVYEQYF
abundance: .; v_gene: TRBV20-1; CDR3aa: CSAGPGLPEAFF
abundance: .; v_gene: TRBV2; CDR3aa: CASSDGNFNTEAFF
abundance: .; v_gene: TRBV29-1; CDR3aa: CSVTGTGNTEAF